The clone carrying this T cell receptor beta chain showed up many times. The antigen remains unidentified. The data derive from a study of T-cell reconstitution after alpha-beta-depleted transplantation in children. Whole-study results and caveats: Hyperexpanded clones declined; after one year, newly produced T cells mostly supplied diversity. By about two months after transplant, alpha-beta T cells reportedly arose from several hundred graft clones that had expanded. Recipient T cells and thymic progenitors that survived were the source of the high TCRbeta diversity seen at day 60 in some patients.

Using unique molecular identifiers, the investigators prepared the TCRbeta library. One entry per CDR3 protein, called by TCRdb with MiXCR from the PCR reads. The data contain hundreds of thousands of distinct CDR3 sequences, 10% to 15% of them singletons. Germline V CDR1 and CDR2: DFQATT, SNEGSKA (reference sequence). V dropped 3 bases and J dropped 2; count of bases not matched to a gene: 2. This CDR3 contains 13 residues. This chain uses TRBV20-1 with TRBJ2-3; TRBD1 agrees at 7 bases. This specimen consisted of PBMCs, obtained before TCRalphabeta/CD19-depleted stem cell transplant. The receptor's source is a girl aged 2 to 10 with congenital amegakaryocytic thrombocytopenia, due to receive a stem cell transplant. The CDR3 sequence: CSARTGNTDTQYF. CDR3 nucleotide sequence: TGCAGTGCTAGGACAGGGAACACAGATACGCAGTATTTT.